What follows is one T cell receptor (beta chain) and its context. The authors reverse transcribed roughly 0.5 to 1 ug RNA with random hexamers. TCRdb analysed the immunoSEQ multiplex PCR reads with MiXCR anew, one entry per CDR3 protein. The sample holds 150,000 to 200,000 distinct CDR3 sequences, approximately 93% seen once. This specimen belongs to a study of CD8 T cells in Susac syndrome. Sequences were obtained from CD4+ T cells from PBMCs. The clonotype comes from a human donor with multiple sclerosis.

CDR3 nucleotides: TGTGCCAGCAGTTTAGCCGAAAGAAGCGGGACAACCCGACGAGCCTACGAGCAGTACTTC. Encoded protein: CASSLAERSGTTRRAYEQYF. V and J are TRBV12-3 or TRBV12-4 and TRBJ2-7; tentative D call: TRBD2 (7 bases). Trimming took off 0 bases at V and 2 bases at J, with 26 bases between the two ends. The CDR3 is 20 residues long.